This T cell receptor (beta chain) was captured in a study of shared clonotypes between healthy human individuals. The wider study: A few men and a couple of women, aged 18 to 49, were donors. Findings of the study overall: Exclusively blood specimens were collected; tissue repertoires likely differ. Across subsets, estimated richness was generally greater for naive than for memory populations. Sharing of clonotypes among donors was expected to vary with sequencing depth.

J gave up 6 bases and V 0 bases, and 8 bases lay outside the gene matches. The CDR3 is 19 amino acids. CDR1 KGHSH and CDR2 LQKENI come from the germline V gene. In regard to this clone: Its antigen is not identified.

TCRdb's copy holds only in-frame clones and misses some; the assay was immunoSEQ multiplex PCR. The data show around 1.5 million clones, around 98% seen once. This chain joins TRBV18 and TRBJ2-2; 15 bases map to TRBD2. Sequenced material: naive CD4+ T cells sorted from blood. Sample subset: CD45RA+ positively selected. The sequence derives from a man aged 25 to 40 in good health. CDR3 amino acids: CASSPPGLAGGPGSGELFF. The CDR3 DNA follows: TGTGCCAGCTCACCACCCGGACTAGCGGGAGGGCCAGGTTCCGGGGAGCTGTTTTTT.